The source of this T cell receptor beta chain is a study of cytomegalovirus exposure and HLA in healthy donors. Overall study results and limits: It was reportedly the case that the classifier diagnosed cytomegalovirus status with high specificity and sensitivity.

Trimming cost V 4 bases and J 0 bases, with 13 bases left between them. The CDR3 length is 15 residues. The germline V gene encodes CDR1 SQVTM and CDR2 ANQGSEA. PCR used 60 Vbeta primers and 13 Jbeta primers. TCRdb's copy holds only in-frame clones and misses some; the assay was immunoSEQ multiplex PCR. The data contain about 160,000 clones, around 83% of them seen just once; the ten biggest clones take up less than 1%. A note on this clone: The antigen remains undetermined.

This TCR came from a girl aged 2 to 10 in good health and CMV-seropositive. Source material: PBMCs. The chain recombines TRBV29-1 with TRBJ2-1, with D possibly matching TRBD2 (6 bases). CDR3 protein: CSVGRGLSSYNEQFF. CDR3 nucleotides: TGCAGCGTTGGTCGCGGACTAAGCTCCTACAATGAGCAGTTCTTC.